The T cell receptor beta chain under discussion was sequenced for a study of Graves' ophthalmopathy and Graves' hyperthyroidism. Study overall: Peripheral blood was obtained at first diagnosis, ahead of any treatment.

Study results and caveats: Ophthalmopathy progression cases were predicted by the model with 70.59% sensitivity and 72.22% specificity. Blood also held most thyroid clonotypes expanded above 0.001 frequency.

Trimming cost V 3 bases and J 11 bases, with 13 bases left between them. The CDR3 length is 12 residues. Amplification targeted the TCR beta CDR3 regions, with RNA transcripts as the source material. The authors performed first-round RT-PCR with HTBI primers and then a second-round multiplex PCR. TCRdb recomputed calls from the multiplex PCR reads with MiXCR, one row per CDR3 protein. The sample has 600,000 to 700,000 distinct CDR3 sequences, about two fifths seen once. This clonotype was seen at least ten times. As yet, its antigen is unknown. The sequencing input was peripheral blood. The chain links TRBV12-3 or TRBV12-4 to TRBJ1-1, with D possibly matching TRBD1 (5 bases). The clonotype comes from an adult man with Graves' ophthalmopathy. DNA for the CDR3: TGTGCCAGCAGTTTCCCAGGGCCAGCGGCTTTCTTT. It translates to CASSFPGPAAFF.